The rows below give T cell receptor beta chains drawn from one sample of a study of blood T cell repertoires in COVID-19. Repertoires were generated with immunoSEQ multiplex PCR, while TCRdb's copy carries only in-frame clones and drops some. The sample consists of 150,000 to 200,000 clones, more than 75% of them appearing once. Source material: peripheral blood. Every receptor here comes from a man younger than 35 with COVID-19, enrolled during active disease. The CDR3 runs from the conserved cysteine through the conserved F or W. Fields, in order: D gene, V gene, clone size, J gene, CDR3 protein, CDR3 DNA. D genes are given only for firm matches. The size entry is marked missing in some rows and otherwise reads once, few, many or a size class.

TRBD1	TRBV4-1	few	TRBJ2-7	CASSQGVTGGSGEQYF	TGCGCCAGCAGCCAAGGGGTTACAGGGGGTTCTGGCGAGCAGTACTTC
TRBD1	TRBV28	NA	TRBJ1-5	CASSSEDRVVQPQHF	TGTGCCAGCAGTTCTGAGGACAGGGTTGTTCAGCCCCAGCATTTT
TRBD1	TRBV28	NA	TRBJ2-7	CASEKGATRGVYEQYF	TGTGCCAGCGAAAAGGGGGCCACCAGGGGCGTATACGAGCAGTACTTC
NA	TRBV27	NA	TRBJ2-7	CASSPRGSPRGYEQYF	TGTGCCAGCAGCCCTAGAGGGTCCCCCAGGGGCTACGAGCAGTACTTC
NA	TRBV2	few	TRBJ1-5	CASSGRGGAAQPQHF	TGTGCCAGCAGTGGAAGGGGGGGCGCAGCTCAGCCCCAGCATTTT
NA	TRBV27	NA	TRBJ2-2	CASSFRVTGELFF	TGTGCCAGCAGTTTTCGTGTCACCGGGGAGCTGTTTTTT
TRBD2	TRBV12-3/TRBV12-4	NA	TRBJ2-5	CASSEGLEETQYF	TGTGCCAGCAGTGAGGGACTAGAAGAGACCCAGTACTTC
TRBD2	TRBV27	NA	TRBJ2-3	CASSALGTSGRVDTQYF	TGTGCCAGCAGTGCGTTGGGGACTAGCGGGAGGGTTGATACGCAGTATTTT
NA	TRBV4-3	NA	TRBJ1-3	CASSQDSRGGPSGNTIYF	TGCGCCAGCAGCCAAGATAGTCGAGGGGGACCCTCTGGAAACACCATATATTTT
NA	TRBV29-1	once	TRBJ2-1	CSVGGRDSYNEQFF	TGCAGCGTTGGGGGCAGGGACTCCTACAATGAGCAGTTCTTC
TRBD1	TRBV28	NA	TRBJ2-7	CASSPGGQGLVGEQYF	TGTGCCAGCAGCCCGGGGGGACAGGGACTTGTTGGCGAGCAGTACTTC
NA	TRBV7-2	NA	TRBJ1-1	CASGRSGVFGTEAFF	TGTGCCAGCGGCCGGTCAGGGGTTTTTGGGACTGAAGCTTTCTTT
NA	TRBV21-1	NA	TRBJ1-1	CASSKPQPDRDPTEAFF	TGTGCCAGCAGCAAACCCCAGCCGGACAGGGACCCCACTGAAGCTTTCTTT
NA	TRBV7-9	NA	TRBJ1-6	CASSLEGAQPLHF	TGTGCCAGCAGCTTGGAGGGAGCTCAACCCCTCCACTTT
TRBD1	TRBV2	few	TRBJ1-2	CASSEFGTGGAEGYTF	TGTGCCAGCAGTGAATTTGGGACAGGGGGCGCGGAAGGCTACACCTTC
NA	TRBV5-1	NA	TRBJ1-6	CASSPRVTNSPLHF	TGCGCCAGCAGCCCCAGGGTCACGAATTCACCCCTCCACTTT
NA	TRBV14	NA	TRBJ1-2	CASSQAGATYGYTF	TGTGCCAGCAGCCAAGCAGGGGCCACCTATGGCTACACCTTC
NA	TRBV27	NA	TRBJ2-1	CASRGAYNEQFF	TGTGCCAGCAGAGGGGCGTACAATGAGCAGTTCTTC
NA	TRBV24-1	NA	TRBJ1-5	CATSDSGMLDQPQHF	TGTGCCACCAGTGATTCGGGAATGTTGGATCAGCCCCAGCATTTT
TRBD2	TRBV27	once	TRBJ2-7	CASRPGGGVYEQYF	TGTGCCAGCAGACCCGGCGGGGGGGTTTACGAGCAGTACTTC
TRBD2	TRBV29-1	NA	TRBJ2-2	CTGVASGRPGELFF	TGTACCGGGGTGGCTAGCGGGAGGCCCGGGGAGCTGTTTTTT
NA	TRBV6-6	NA	TRBJ1-3	CASSYKGAGNTIYF	TGTGCCAGCAGTTATAAAGGGGCTGGAAACACCATATATTTT
TRBD2	TRBV11-2	NA	TRBJ2-4	CASSLRGAGGPYF	TGTGCCAGCAGCTTAAGAGGAGCGGGAGGTCCGTACTTC